This entry describes one T cell receptor beta chain. What it recognizes is unknown. The sample's time point: week 47, end of study. Each dose of the vaccine consisted of 300 ug of mutant IDH1 20-mer peptide, with topical imiquimod. Patients carried new grade 3 or 4 IDH1-mutant astrocytomas lacking nuclear ATRX. The data belong to a study of a mutant IDH1 vaccine in newly diagnosed glioma. Overall study: Radiotherapy alone preceded vaccination by 4-6 weeks; alternatively, vaccination started with temozolomide cycles. Males made up roughly 62% and females 37.5% of treated patients, whose mean age was about 37 years.

V gave up 4 bases and J gave up 1 base; unmatched junction bases: 10. There are 16 residues in the CDR3. CDR1 is SGHTA and CDR2 is FQGNSA in the germline V gene. This table comes from immunoSEQ multiplex PCR, and its TCRdb copy is limited to in-frame clones, with some not included. The table records tens of thousands of clones, about 81% of them present only once. This receptor was identified in a man aged 35 to 55 with glioma. The starting material was PBMCs, obtained from a glioma patient whose treatment included an IDH1 peptide vaccine. This chain links TRBV7-2 with TRBJ2-7; TRBD2 matches at 7 bases. The CDR3 region is CASSSQPGLISYEQYF. The CDR3 DNA reads TGTGCCAGCAGCTCACAGCCGGGACTAATATCCTACGAGCAGTACTTC.